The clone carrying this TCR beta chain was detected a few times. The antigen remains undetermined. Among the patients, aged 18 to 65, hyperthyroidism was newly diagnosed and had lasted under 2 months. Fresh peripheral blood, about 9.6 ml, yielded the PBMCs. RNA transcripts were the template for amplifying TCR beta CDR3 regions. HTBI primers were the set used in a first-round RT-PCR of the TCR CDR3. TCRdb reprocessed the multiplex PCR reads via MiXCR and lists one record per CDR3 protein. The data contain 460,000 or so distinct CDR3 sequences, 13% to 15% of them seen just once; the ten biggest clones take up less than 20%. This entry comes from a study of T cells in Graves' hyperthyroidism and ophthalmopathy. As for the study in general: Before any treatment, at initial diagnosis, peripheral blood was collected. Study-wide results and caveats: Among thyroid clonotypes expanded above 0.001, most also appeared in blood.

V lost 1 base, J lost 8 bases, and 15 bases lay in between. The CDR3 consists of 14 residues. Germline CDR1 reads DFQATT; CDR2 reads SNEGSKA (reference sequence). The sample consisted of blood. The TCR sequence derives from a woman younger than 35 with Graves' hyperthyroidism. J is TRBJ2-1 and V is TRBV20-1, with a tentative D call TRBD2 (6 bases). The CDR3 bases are TGCAGTGCTAGAGCCCCCGCGGGGAAGTATGAGCAGTTCTTC. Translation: CSARAPAGKYEQFF.